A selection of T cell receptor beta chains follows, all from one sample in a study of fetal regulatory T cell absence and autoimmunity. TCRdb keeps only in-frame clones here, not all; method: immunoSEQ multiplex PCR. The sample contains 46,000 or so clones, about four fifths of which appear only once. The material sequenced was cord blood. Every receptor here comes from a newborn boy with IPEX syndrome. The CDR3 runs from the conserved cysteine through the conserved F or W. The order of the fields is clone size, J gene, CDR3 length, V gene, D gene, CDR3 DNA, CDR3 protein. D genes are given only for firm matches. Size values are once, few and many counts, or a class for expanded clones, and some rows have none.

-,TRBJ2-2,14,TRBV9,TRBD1,TGTGCCAGCAGCGCACTACAGGGGCCCGGGGAGCTGTTTTTT,CASSALQGPGELFF
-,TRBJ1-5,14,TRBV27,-,TGTGCCAGCAGTTTAATCGGGGTCAGTCAGCCCCAGCATTTT,CASSLIGVSQPQHF
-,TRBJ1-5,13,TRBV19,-,TGTGCCAGTAGTATCATCATCTCTCAGCCCCAGCATTTT,CASSIIISQPQHF
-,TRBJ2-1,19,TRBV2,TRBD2,TGTGCCAGCAGGGGACTAGCGGGGTCCTACGTGAGGTCCTACAATGAGCAGTTCTTC,CASRGLAGSYVRSYNEQFF
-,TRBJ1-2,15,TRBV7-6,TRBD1,TGTGCCAGCAGCCCGGGGACAGACTCAAACTATGGCTACACCTTC,CASSPGTDSNYGYTF
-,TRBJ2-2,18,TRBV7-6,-,TGTGCCAGCAGCTCCCCGGGGGAGGGGGTTACGAACACCGGGGAGCTGTTTTTT,CASSSPGEGVTNTGELFF
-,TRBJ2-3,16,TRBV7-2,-,TGTGCCAGCAGCTTTCGGGGTGCCAAAATTACAGATACGCAGTATTTT,CASSFRGAKITDTQYF
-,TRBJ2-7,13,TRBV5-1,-,TGCGCCAGCAGCTTGGCCGGGTCCTACGAGCAGTACTTC,CASSLAGSYEQYF
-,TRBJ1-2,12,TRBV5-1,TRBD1,TGCGCCAGCAGGGACAGGGGCTATGGCTACACCTTC,CASRDRGYGYTF
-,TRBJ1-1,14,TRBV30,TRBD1,TGTGCCTGGAGCAAAGACAGGGGGTCGGGTGAAGCTTTCTTT,CAWSKDRGSGEAFF
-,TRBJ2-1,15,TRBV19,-,TGTGCCAGTAGTACTGGGGTCCTACCCTACAATGAGCAGTTCTTC,CASSTGVLPYNEQFF
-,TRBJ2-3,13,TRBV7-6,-,TGTGCCAGCAGCTGGGGGCGGACAGATACGCAGTATTTT,CASSWGRTDTQYF
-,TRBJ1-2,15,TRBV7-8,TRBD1,TGTGCCAGCAGCCAGGGGGCCCGAGCTAACTATGGCTACACCTTC,CASSQGARANYGYTF
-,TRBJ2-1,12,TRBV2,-,TGTGCCAGCAGTTTCGGAACCAATGAGCAGTTCTTC,CASSFGTNEQFF
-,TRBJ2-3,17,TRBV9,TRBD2,TGTGCCAGCAGACCACTAGCGGGAGGCCCTTATACAGATACGCAGTATTTT,CASRPLAGGPYTDTQYF
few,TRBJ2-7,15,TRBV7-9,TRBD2,TGTGCCAGCAGCTCAGGACTAGCTTCTACCTACGAGCAGTACTTC,CASSSGLASTYEQYF
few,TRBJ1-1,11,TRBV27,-,TGTGCCACTCATAAAGGCACTGAAGCTTTCTTT,CATHKGTEAFF
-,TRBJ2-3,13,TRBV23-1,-,TGCGCCAGCAGTCAGGAACGCACAGATACGCAGTATTTT,CASSQERTDTQYF
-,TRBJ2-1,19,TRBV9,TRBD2,TGTGCCAGCAGCGCGCCCGGTACTAGCGGGGGGGCCCCCTACAATGAGCAGTTCTTC,CASSAPGTSGGAPYNEQFF
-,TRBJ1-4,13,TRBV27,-,TGTGCCAGCAGTTTAGCAGGGGACGAAAAACTGTTTTTT,CASSLAGDEKLFF
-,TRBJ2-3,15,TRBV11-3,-,TGTGCCAGCAGCTTAGCCCCGGGGGGCACAGATACGCAGTATTTT,CASSLAPGGTDTQYF
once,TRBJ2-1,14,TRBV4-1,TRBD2,TGCGCCAGCAGCCCCTTCCCTAGCGGGGGACATAGGTTCTTC,CASSPFPSGGHRFF
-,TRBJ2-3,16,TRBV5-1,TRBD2,TGCGCCAGCAGCTGGGGGACTAGCGGGGGGACAGATACGCAGTATTTT,CASSWGTSGGTDTQYF
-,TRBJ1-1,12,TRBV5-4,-,TGTGCCAGCAGCTTCAGGTCAAGGGAAGCTTTCTTT,CASSFRSREAFF
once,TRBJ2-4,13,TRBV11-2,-,TGTGCCAGCAGCTTAGTTGGGAAAAACATTCAGTACTTC,CASSLVGKNIQYF
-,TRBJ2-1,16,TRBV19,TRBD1,TGTGCCAGTAGTGTCGGACAGGGTGGGTCCTACAATGAGCAGTTCTTC,CASSVGQGGSYNEQFF
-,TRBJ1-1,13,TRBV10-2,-,TGCGCCAGCAGCTTGGGACGCTACACTGAAGCTTTCTTT,CASSLGRYTEAFF
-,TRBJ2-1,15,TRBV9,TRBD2,TGTGCCAGCAGCGTAGGTGGGGGGGCCTACAATGAGCAGTTCTTC,CASSVGGGAYNEQFF
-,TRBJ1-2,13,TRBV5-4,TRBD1,TGTGCCAGCAGCATCCAGGGGGCGCTTGGCTACACCTTC,CASSIQGALGYTF
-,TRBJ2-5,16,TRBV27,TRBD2,TGTGCCAGCAGTTTAGATCTAGCGGGTGCCCAAGAGACCCAGTACTTC,CASSLDLAGAQETQYF
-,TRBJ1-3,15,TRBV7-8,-,TGTGCCAGCAGCTTAGCATGGAGCTCTGGAAACACCATATATTTT,CASSLAWSSGNTIYF
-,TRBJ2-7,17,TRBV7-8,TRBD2,TGTGCCAGCAGCTTGGTTCCTAGCGGGGGGGGATCCTACGAGCAGTACTTC,CASSLVPSGGGSYEQYF
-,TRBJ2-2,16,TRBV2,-,TGTGCCAGTTTATTCCCGGGCCCTAGAACGACCGGGGAGCTGTTTTTT,CASLFPGPRTTGELFF
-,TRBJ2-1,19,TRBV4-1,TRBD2,TGCGCCAGCAGCCAAGATAAGGGGACTAGCGAGAGCTCCTACAATGAGCAGTTCTTC,CASSQDKGTSESSYNEQFF
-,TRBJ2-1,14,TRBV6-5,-,TGTGCCAGCAGTGAAGAAGATCTGTACAATGAGCAGTTCTTC,CASSEEDLYNEQFF
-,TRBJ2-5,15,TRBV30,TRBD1,TGTGCCTGTCCGACCCCGACAGGGGGGCAAGAGACCCAGTACTTC,CACPTPTGGQETQYF
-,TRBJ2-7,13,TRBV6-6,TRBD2,TGTGCCAGCTCCGGGACTACTCAAAGGGAGCAGTACTTC,CASSGTTQREQYF
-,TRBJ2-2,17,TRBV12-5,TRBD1,TGTGCTAGTGGTTTGGCCCGGACAGGGGGGAACACCGGGGAGCTGTTTTTT,CASGLARTGGNTGELFF
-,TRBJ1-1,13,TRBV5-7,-,TGTGCCAGCAGCTTGATGGGGAACACTGAAGCTTTCTTT,CASSLMGNTEAFF
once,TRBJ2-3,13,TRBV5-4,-,TGTGCCAGCAGCCGGGACAGCACAGATACGCAGTATTTT,CASSRDSTDTQYF
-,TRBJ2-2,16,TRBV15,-,TGTGCCACCAGCAGCTCAGAGGTCATGGACACCGGGGAGCTGTTTTTT,CATSSSEVMDTGELFF
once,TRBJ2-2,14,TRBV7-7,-,TGTGCTAGCAGCTTCCGACCGGGGTCCGGGGAGCTGTTTTTT,CASSFRPGSGELFF
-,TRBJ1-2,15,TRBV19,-,TGTGCCAGTAGAGGAAGGGCTTTAGCTAACTATGGCTACACCTTC,CASRGRALANYGYTF
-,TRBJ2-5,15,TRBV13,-,TGTGCCAGCAGCTTTTTAGACAGGCGGCAAGAGACCCAGTACTTC,CASSFLDRRQETQYF
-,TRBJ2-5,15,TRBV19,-,TGTGCCAGTAGCCCCTTAGGGGGAATGAGGGAGACCCAGTACTTC,CASSPLGGMRETQYF
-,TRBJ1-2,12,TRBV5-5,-,TGTGCCAGCAGCTTGGAACAGGAAGGCTACACCTTC,CASSLEQEGYTF
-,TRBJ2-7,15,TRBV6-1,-,TGTGCCAGCAGTGAAGCGTTGGGGGGCTCCTACGAGCAGTACTTC,CASSEALGGSYEQYF
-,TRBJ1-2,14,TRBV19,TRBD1,TGTGCCAGTAGTAGACAGGGGGCCCCTTATGGCTACACCTTC,CASSRQGAPYGYTF
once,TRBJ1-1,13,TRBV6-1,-,TGTGCCAGCACCAGGACCATGAACACTGAAGCTTTCTTT,CASTRTMNTEAFF
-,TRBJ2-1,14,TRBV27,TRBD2,TGTGCCAGCAGTCCGGGACTAGACGACAATGAGCAGTTCTTC,CASSPGLDDNEQFF
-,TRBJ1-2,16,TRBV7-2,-,TGTGCCAGCAGCCCGTTGTTTTATGGAGGGCTCTATGGCTACACCTTC,CASSPLFYGGLYGYTF
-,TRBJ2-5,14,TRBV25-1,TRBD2,TGTGCCAGCAGACCTACTAGCGGCCAAGAGACCCAGTACTTC,CASRPTSGQETQYF
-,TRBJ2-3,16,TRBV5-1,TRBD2,TGCGCCAGCAGTTACCTTAGCGGGGGAAGCACAGATACGCAGTATTTT,CASSYLSGGSTDTQYF
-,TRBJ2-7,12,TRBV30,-,TGTGCCTGGAGTGTACAAGGTTACGAGCAGTACTTC,CAWSVQGYEQYF
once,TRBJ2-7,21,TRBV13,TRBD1,TGTGCCAGCAGCTTAGCCCTTATACGGGACAGGCCTACCAGGAACCCCTACGAGCAGTACTTC,CASSLALIRDRPTRNPYEQYF